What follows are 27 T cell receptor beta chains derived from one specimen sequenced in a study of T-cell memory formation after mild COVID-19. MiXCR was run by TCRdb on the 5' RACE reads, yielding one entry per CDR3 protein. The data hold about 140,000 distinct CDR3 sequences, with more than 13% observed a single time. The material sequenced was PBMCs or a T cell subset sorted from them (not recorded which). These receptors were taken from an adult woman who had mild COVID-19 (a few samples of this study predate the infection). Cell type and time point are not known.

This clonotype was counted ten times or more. This CDR3 is CASRPVIGTGDPSAKNIQYF. CDR3 sequence (DNA): TGCGCCAGCAGACCCGTGATTGGGACAGGGGACCCAAGCGCCAAAAACATTCAGTACTTC. The V and J genes are TRBV4-1 and TRBJ2-4; 10 positions match TRBD1. The length of the CDR3 is 20 residues. With 6 bases clipped from V and 1 base from J, the junction kept 18 bases outside the gene matches. The germline CDR1 and CDR2 sequences are MGHRA and YSYEKL.

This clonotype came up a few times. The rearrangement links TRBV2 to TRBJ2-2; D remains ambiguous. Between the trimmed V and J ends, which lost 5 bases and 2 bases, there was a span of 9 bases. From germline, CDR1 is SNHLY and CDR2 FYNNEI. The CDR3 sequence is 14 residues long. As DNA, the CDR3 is TGTGCCAGCAGTTACACATCCAACACCGGGGAGCTGTTTTTT. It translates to CASSYTSNTGELFF.

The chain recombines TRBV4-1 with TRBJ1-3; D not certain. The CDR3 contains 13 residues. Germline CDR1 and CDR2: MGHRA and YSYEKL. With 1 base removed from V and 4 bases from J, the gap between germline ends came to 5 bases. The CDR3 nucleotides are TGCGCCAGCAGCCAAGTGTCCGGAAACACCATATATTTT. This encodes CASSQVSGNTIYF.

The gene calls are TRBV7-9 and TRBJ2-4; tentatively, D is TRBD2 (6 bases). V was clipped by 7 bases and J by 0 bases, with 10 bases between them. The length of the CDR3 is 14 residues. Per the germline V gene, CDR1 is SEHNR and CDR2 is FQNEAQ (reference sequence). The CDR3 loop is CASTEGKAKNIQYF. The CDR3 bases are TGTGCCAGCACGGAGGGGAAAGCCAAAAACATTCAGTACTTC.

DNA of the CDR3: TGCAGTGCTAGAGACCCGGGGATCTACGAGCAGTACTTC. Translation: CSARDPGIYEQYF. The chain is built from TRBV20-1 and TRBJ2-7; tentatively, D is TRBD2 (5 bases). CDR3 length: 13 amino acids. V was shortened by 0 bases and J by 3 bases, with 9 bases between the two germline ends. From germline, CDR1 is DFQATT and CDR2 SNEGSKA (reference sequence).

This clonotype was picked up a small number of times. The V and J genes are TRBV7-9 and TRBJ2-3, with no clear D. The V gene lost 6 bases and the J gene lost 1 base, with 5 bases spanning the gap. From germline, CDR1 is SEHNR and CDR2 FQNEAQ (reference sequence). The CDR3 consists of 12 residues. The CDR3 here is CASRGGTDTQYF. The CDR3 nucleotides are TGTGCCAGCAGGGGCGGCACAGATACGCAGTATTTT.

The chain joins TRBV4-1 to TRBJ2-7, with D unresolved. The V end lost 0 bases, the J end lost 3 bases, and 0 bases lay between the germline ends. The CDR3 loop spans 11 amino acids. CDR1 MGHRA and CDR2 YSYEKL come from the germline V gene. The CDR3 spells CASSQDYEQYF. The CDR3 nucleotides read TGCGCCAGCAGCCAAGACTACGAGCAGTACTTC.

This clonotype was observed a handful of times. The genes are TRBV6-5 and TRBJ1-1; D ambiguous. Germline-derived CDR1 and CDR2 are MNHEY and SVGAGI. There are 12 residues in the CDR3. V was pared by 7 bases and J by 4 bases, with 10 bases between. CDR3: CASKNPATEAFF. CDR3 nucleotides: TGTGCCAGCAAGAATCCGGCCACTGAAGCTTTCTTT.

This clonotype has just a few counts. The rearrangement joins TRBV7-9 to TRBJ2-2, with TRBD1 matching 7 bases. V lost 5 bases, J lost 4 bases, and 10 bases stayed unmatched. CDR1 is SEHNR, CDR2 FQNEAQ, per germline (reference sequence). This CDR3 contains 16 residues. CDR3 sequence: CASSPTGAPPTGELFF. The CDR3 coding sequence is TGTGCCAGCAGCCCCACAGGGGCCCCCCCCACCGGGGAGCTGTTTTTT. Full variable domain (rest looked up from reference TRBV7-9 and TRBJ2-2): DTGVSQNPRHKITKRGQNVTFRCDPISEHNRLYWYRQTLGQGPEFLTYFQNEAQLEKSRLLSDRFSAERPKGSFSTLEIQRTEQGDSAMYLCASSPTGAPPTGELFFGEGSRLTVL.

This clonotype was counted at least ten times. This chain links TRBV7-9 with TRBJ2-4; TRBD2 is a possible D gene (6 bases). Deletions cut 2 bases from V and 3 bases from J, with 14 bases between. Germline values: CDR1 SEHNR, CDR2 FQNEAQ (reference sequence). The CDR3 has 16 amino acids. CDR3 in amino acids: CASSLPGEVVKNIQYF. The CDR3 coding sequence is TGTGCCAGCAGCTTACCCGGGGAGGTCGTCAAAAACATTCAGTACTTC.

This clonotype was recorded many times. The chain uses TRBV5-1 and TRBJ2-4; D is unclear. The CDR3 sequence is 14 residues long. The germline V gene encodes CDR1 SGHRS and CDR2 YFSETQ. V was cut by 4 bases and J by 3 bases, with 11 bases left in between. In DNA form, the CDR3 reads TGCGCCAGCAGCCCAACTAATGACAAAAACATTCAGTACTTC. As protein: CASSPTNDKNIQYF.

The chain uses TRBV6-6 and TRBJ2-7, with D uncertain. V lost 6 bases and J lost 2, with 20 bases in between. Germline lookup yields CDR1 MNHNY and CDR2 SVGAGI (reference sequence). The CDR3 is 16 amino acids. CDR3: CASSHPDDLRPYEQYF. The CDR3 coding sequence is TGTGCCAGCAGCCACCCAGACGACCTTAGACCCTACGAGCAGTACTTC.

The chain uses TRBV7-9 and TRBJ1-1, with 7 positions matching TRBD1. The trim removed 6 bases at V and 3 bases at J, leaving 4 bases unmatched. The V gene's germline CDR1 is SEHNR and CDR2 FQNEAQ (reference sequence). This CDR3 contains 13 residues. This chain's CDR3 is CASSYTGDTEAFF. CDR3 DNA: TGTGCCAGCAGTTATACAGGGGACACTGAAGCTTTCTTT.

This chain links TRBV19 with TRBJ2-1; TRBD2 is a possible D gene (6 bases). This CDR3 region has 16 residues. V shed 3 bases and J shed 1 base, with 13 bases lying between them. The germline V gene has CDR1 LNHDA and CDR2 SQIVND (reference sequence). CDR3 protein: CASSISSGPSYNEQFF. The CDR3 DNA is TGTGCCAGTAGTATTTCGAGCGGGCCTTCCTACAATGAGCAGTTCTTC.

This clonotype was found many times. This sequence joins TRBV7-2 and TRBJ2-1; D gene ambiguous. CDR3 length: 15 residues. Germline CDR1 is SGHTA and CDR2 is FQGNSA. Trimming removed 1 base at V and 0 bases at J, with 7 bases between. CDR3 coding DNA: TGTGCCAGCAGCTTAGTACTCAGCTCCTACAATGAGCAGTTCTTC. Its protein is CASSLVLSSYNEQFF.

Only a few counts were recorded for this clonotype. CDR3 loop: CASSLRGSEAFF. CDR3 bases: TGTGCCAGCAGCTTAAGGGGATCTGAAGCTTTCTTT. The chain recombines TRBV7-9 with TRBJ1-1, with D possibly matching TRBD1 (5 bases). Looked up from germline, CDR1 is SEHNR and CDR2 is FQNEAQ (reference sequence). The CDR3 is made up of 12 amino acids. V was trimmed by 2 bases and J by 6 bases, leaving 7 bases between them.

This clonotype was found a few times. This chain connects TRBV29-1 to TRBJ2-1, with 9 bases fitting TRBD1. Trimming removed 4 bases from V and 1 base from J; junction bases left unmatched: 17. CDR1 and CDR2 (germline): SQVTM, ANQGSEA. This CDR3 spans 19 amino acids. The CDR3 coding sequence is TGCAGCGTTGTAAGAAACAGGGGGCTGGTTCACGGTTCCTACAATGAGCAGTTCTTC. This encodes CSVVRNRGLVHGSYNEQFF.

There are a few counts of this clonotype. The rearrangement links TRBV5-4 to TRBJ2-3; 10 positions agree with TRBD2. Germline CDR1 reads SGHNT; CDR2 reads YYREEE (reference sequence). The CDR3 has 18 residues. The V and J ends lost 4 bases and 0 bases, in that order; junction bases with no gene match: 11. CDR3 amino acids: CASSELAGTFTSTDTQYF. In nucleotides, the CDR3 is TGTGCCAGCAGCGAACTAGCGGGGACTTTCACTAGCACAGATACGCAGTATTTT.

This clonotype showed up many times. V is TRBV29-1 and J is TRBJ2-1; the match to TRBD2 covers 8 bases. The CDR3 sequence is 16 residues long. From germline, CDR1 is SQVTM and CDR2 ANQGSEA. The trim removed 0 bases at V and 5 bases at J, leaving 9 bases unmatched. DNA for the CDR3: TGCAGCGTTGAAGAGGAAGGAGCGGGAGTCCACAATGAGCAGTTCTTC. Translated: CSVEEEGAGVHNEQFF.

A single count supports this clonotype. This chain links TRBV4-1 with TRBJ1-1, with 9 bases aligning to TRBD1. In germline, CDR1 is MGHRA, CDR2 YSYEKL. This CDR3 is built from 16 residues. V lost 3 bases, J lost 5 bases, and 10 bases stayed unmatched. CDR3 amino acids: CASSHVPGQGYTEAFF. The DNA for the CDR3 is TGCGCCAGCAGCCATGTCCCGGGACAGGGTTATACTGAAGCTTTCTTT.

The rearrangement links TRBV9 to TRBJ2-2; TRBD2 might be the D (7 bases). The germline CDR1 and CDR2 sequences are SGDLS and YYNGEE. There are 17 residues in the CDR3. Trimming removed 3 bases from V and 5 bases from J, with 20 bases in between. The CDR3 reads CASSAGGGALWTGELFF. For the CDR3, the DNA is TGTGCCAGCAGCGCCGGTGGGGGGGCCTTATGGACCGGGGAGCTGTTTTTT.

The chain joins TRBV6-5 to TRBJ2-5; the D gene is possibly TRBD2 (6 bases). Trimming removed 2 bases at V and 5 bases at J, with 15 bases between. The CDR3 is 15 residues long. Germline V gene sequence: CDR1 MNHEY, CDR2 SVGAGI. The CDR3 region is CASSYVWGVRETQYF. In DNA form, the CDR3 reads TGTGCCAGCAGTTACGTCTGGGGGGTACGGGAGACCCAGTACTTC.

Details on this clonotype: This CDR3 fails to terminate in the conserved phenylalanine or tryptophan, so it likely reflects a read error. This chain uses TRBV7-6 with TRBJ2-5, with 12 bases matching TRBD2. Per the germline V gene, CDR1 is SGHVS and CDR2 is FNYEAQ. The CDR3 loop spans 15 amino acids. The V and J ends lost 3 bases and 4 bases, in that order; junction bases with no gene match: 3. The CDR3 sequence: CASSLTSGSRETQYL. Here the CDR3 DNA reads TGTGCCAGCAGCTTGACTAGCGGGAGCAGAGAGACCCAGTACTTA.

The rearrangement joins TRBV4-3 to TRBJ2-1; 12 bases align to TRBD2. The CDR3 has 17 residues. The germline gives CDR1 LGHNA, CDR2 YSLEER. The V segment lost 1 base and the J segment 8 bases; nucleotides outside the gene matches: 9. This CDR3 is CASSQVGASGRAYEQFF. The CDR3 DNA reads TGCGCCAGCAGCCAAGTAGGGGCTAGCGGGAGGGCCTATGAGCAGTTCTTC.

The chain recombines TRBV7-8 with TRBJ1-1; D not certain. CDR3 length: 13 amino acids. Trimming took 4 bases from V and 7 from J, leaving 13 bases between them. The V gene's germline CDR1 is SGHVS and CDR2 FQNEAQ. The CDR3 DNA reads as TGTGCCAGCAGCTCTGCCCACACCTTTGAAGCTTTCTTT. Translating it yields CASSSAHTFEAFF. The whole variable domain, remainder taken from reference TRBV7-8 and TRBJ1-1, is GAGVSQSPRYKVAKRGQDVALRCDPISGHVSLFWYQQALGQGPEFLTYFQNEAQLDKSGLPSDRFFAERPEGSVSTLKIQRTQQEDSAVYLCASSSAHTFEAFFGQGTRLTVV.

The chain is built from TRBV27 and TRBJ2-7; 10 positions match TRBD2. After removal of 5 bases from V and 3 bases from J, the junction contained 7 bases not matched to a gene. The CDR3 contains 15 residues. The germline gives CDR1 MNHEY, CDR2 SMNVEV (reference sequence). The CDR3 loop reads CASSQSGGAFYEQYF. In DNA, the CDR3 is TGTGCCAGCAGTCAAAGCGGGGGGGCCTTCTACGAGCAGTACTTC.

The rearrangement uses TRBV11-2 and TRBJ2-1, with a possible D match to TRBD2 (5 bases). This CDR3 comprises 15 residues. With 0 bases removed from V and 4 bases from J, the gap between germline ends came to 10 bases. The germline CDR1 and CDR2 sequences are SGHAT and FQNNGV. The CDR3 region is CASSLDLSGYNEQFF. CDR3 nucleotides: TGTGCCAGCAGCTTAGATCTGTCGGGGTACAATGAGCAGTTCTTC.